The T cell receptor (beta chain) under discussion was sequenced for a study of T cell repertoires in cytomegalovirus infection. TCRdb re-analysed the reads in MiXCR, keeping a single row per CDR3 protein. This sample has approximately 550,000 distinct CDR3 sequences, with approximately 16% found just once. Germline CDR1 and CDR2: SGHNT and YYREEE (reference sequence). The CDR3 loop spans 15 amino acids. V lost 2 bases and J lost 7; bases outside the gene matches: 9. The table lists this clonotype with a few counts. Sequencing was performed on CD8+ T cells from PBMCs. This receptor was taken from a human donor in good health (CMV status not recorded). Some clones in this sample may be carry-over from other donors' samples. This chain connects TRBV5-4 to TRBJ2-1; 7 bases map to TRBD2. CDR3 sequence: CASSFRTSPLNEQFF. The CDR3 DNA reads as TGTGCCAGCAGCTTCAGGACTAGTCCGCTTAATGAGCAGTTCTTC.